This passage covers 21 T cell receptor beta chains from one sample sequenced in a study of blood T cell repertoires in COVID-19. The data were produced by immunoSEQ multiplex PCR, yet TCRdb's version contains in-frame clones alone and is incomplete. Among about 40,000 clones listed, about 84% were seen once. The sample consisted of peripheral blood. The receptors come from a man of 80 years or more with active or convalescent COVID-19.

The rearrangement links TRBV7-5 to TRBJ1-6. TRBV7-5 is annotated as a pseudogene. The CDR3 covers 15 residues. The CDR3 sequence: CVRSSFPGRESPLHF. The CDR3 bases are TGTGTCAGAAGCTCGTTTCCGGGGCGGGAATCACCCCTCCACTTT.

This clone was seen a handful of times. The gene calls are TRBV4-3 and TRBJ1-2; D ambiguous. This CDR3 has 16 residues. Trimming shortened V by 0 bases and J by 5 bases, and 16 bases separated the two germline ends. Germline loops: CDR1 LGHNA, CDR2 YSLEER. CDR3 bases: TGCGCCAGCAGCCAAGATTGGCCGGGTCAAAGTTATGGCTACACCTTC. Protein product: CASSQDWPGQSYGYTF.

The chain uses TRBV4-3 and TRBJ2-1, with 8 positions matching TRBD1. Germline V lookup: CDR1 LGHNA, CDR2 YSLEER. This CDR3 has 16 amino acids. With 0 bases clipped from V and 8 bases from J, the junction kept 9 bases outside the gene matches. The CDR3 spells CASSQDRDRFIDEQFF. The CDR3 DNA reads as TGCGCCAGCAGCCAAGACCGGGACAGGTTTATCGATGAGCAGTTCTTC.

This clone was detected only a few times. The chain joins TRBV7-9 to TRBJ1-2; the D gene is possibly TRBD1 (6 bases). The V end was cut by 1 base, the J end by 7 bases, with 16 bases between. CDR3 length equals 15 residues. Per the germline V gene, CDR1 is SEHNR and CDR2 is FQNEAQ (reference sequence). DNA of the CDR3: TGTGCCAGCAGCTTAGACAGGGAGTATAGTAGTGGCTACACCTTC. It encodes CASSLDREYSSGYTF.

The chain is built from TRBV10-3 and TRBJ2-7, with 11 bases matching TRBD2. V lost 3 bases and J lost 4; bases outside the gene matches: 2. CDR1 is ENHRY, CDR2 SYGVKD, per germline. This CDR3 has 14 amino acids. Here the CDR3 reads CAISDASGRYEQYF. The CDR3 DNA sequence: TGTGCCATCAGTGACGCTAGCGGGAGGTACGAGCAGTACTTC.

CDR3 in amino acids: CASSLSRAGGRTDTQYF. CDR3 DNA sequence: TGTGCCAGCAGCTTAAGTAGGGCGGGAGGTCGCACAGATACGCAGTATTTT. The rearrangement joins TRBV7-3 to TRBJ2-3, with TRBD2 matching 8 bases. V shed 1 base, J shed 1 base, and the junction held 7 bases outside the gene matches. Germline CDR1 is SGHTA and CDR2 is FQGTGA. The CDR3 consists of 17 residues.

This clone came up a few times. V usage is TRBV3-1 (or the pseudogene TRBV3-2) and J usage is TRBJ2-1, with 11 bases lining up with TRBD1. After removal of 9 bases from V and 4 bases from J, the junction contained 5 bases not matched to a gene. The CDR3 loop spans 14 amino acids. The germline V gene encodes CDR1 LGHDT and CDR2 YNNKEL (reference sequence). The CDR3 DNA is TGTGCCAGTGAAGGGACAGGGGGTTACAATGAGCAGTTCTTC. Its protein is CASEGTGGYNEQFF.

The chain couples TRBV10-3 to TRBJ1-6, with D uncertain. This CDR3 is built from 15 residues. Trimming removed 4 bases from V and 4 bases from J, with 11 bases in between. CDR1 and CDR2 from the germline V gene are ENHRY and SYGVKD. The CDR3 DNA sequence: TGTGCCATCAGTGTTCAGGATAAATATAATTCACCCCTCCACTTT. Translation: CAISVQDKYNSPLHF.

The genes are TRBV7-3 and TRBJ2-3; 8 bases line up with TRBD2. The CDR3 sequence is 15 residues long. V lost 4 bases and J lost 1; bases outside the gene matches: 4. Germline CDR1 is SGHTA and CDR2 is FQGTGA. The CDR3 DNA reads TGTGCCAGCAGCTCAACGACTAGCGGCACAGATACGCAGTATTTT. Protein: CASSSTTSGTDTQYF.

The rearrangement uses TRBV27 and TRBJ1-3, with 8 positions matching TRBD1. The CDR3 sequence is 16 residues long. J was trimmed by 4 bases and V by 4 bases; bases with no gene match: 9. Germline CDR1 and CDR2: MNHEY and SMNVEV (reference sequence). In nucleotides, the CDR3 is TGTGCCAGCAGTTCCGGAACAGGGGGTCTAGGAAACACCATATATTTT. This translates into CASSSGTGGLGNTIYF.

The V call is TRBV18, the J call TRBJ2-2, with a weak D call TRBD1 (6 bases). Trimming pared 3 bases from V and 0 bases from J, leaving 8 bases between. This CDR3 comprises 15 residues. Germline loops: CDR1 KGHSH, CDR2 LQKENI. The CDR3 DNA is TGTGCCAGCTCACCCAGGGGTGCGAACACCGGGGAGCTGTTTTTT. Its protein is CASSPRGANTGELFF.

The chain couples TRBV25-1 to TRBJ1-6; 9 bases are a match to TRBD1. The CDR3 has 15 amino acids. The germline CDR1 and CDR2 sequences are MGHDK and SYGVNS. With 4 bases clipped from V and 10 bases from J, the junction kept 8 bases outside the gene matches. For the CDR3, the DNA is TGTGCCAGCAGTGGGACCGGGACAGGGAGGTCACCCCTCCACTTT. Translating gives CASSGTGTGRSPLHF.

The sample holds one count of this clone. The V call is TRBV7-2, the J call TRBJ2-2, with TRBD2 identical over 7 bases. The CDR3 length is 16 residues. CDR1 is SGHTA and CDR2 is FQGNSA in the germline V gene. V was pared by 2 bases and J by 5 bases, with 8 bases of the junction left unmatched. The CDR3 coding sequence is TGTGCCAGCAGCTTAAGCCGGACTAGTGGTACCGGGGAGCTGTTTTTT. Translating gives CASSLSRTSGTGELFF.

The CDR3 is CASSLLTSGRAVDTQYF. Here the CDR3 DNA reads TGTGCCAGCAGCCTACTCACTAGCGGGAGGGCCGTAGATACGCAGTATTTT. V and J are TRBV5-6 and TRBJ2-3, with TRBD2 matching 13 bases. V lost 4 bases and J lost 5; bases outside the gene matches: 10. CDR1 and CDR2 (germline): SGHDT, YYEEEE. The CDR3 is 17 amino acids. The full variable domain, in which reference TRBV5-6 and TRBJ2-3 provide the parts outside the CDR3, is DAGVTQSPTHLIKTRGQQVTLRCSPKSGHDTVSWYQQALGQGPQFIFQYYEEEERQRGNFPDRFSGHQFPNYSSELNVNALLLGDSALYLCASSLLTSGRAVDTQYFGPGTRLTVL.

This clone was detected once. V is TRBV6-5 and J is TRBJ1-1, with TRBD1 identical over 7 bases. Per germline, CDR1 MNHEY and CDR2 SVGAGI. Losses at the gene ends were 4 bases for V and 4 bases for J; bases not matched to a gene: 6. The CDR3 consists of 14 residues. The CDR3 region is CASSSLRQGTEAFF. The CDR3 DNA follows: TGTGCCAGCAGTTCGCTCCGACAGGGCACTGAAGCTTTCTTT.

The V and J genes are TRBV11-2 and TRBJ2-1, with 9 bases aligning to TRBD2. CDR3 length: 15 amino acids. V lost 3 bases and J lost 7; bases outside the gene matches: 7. Per germline, CDR1 SGHAT and CDR2 FQNNGV. The CDR3 region has the DNA TGTGCCAGCAGCTTTACTAGCGGGCATGGGAATGAGCAGTTCTTC. As protein: CASSFTSGHGNEQFF. The variable domain in full, completed from reference TRBV11-2 and TRBJ2-1, reads EAGVAQSPRYKIIEKRQSVAFWCNPISGHATLYWYQQILGQGPKLLIQFQNNGVVDDSQLPKDRFSAERLKGVDSTLKIQPAKLEDSAVYLCASSFTSGHGNEQFFGPGTRLTVL.

In its sample, this clone was seen a few times. J is TRBJ2-2 and V is TRBV4-3; the D gene is possibly TRBD2 (5 bases). Trimming stripped 1 base from V and 2 bases from J, with 8 bases between. Germline V gene sequence: CDR1 LGHNA, CDR2 YSLEER. This CDR3 has 15 amino acids. The CDR3 coding sequence is TGCGCCAGCAGCCAAGGTGGGAGCAACACCGGGGAGCTGTTTTTT. The encoded protein is CASSQGGSNTGELFF.

This chain connects TRBV7-3 to TRBJ2-5; the match to TRBD2 covers 9 bases. Germline CDR1 SGHTA, CDR2 FQGTGA. V trimming: 2 bases; J trimming: 4 bases; junction bases outside the gene matches: 5. The CDR3 runs 15 residues. The CDR3 region has the DNA TGTGCCAGCAGCTTAGCTCCTAGCGGGGCAGAGACCCAGTACTTC. Protein product: CASSLAPSGAETQYF.

The chain has TRBV11-3 and TRBJ2-7; TRBD2 might be the D (6 bases). V lost 1 base and J lost 2, with 9 bases in between. The germline CDR1 and CDR2 sequences are SGHNT and YENEEA. CDR3 length: 14 amino acids. The CDR3 protein is CASSLVRGAYEQYF. The CDR3 DNA follows: TGTGCCAGCAGCTTAGTGCGCGGGGCCTACGAGCAGTACTTC.

The DNA for the CDR3 is TGTGCCAGCAGCTTGAGGGGCGCGTCTGGAAACACCATATATTTT. Residues: CASSLRGASGNTIYF. V gene TRBV5-8 combines with J gene TRBJ1-3; D may be TRBD1 (5 bases). CDR3 length: 15 amino acids. Per the germline V gene, CDR1 is SGHTS and CDR2 is YDEGEE. Trimming took off 1 base at V and 1 base at J, with 9 bases between the two ends.

The chain couples TRBV6-2 or TRBV6-3 to TRBJ1-5, with D unclear. This CDR3 has 15 amino acids. In germline, CDR1 is MNHEY, CDR2 SVGEGT. Trimming took 6 bases from V and 6 from J, leaving 18 bases between them. CDR3 in DNA: TGTGCCAGCAGCGACGAGGGTAGGGTGAGTCAGCCCCAGCATTTT. This encodes CASSDEGRVSQPQHF.